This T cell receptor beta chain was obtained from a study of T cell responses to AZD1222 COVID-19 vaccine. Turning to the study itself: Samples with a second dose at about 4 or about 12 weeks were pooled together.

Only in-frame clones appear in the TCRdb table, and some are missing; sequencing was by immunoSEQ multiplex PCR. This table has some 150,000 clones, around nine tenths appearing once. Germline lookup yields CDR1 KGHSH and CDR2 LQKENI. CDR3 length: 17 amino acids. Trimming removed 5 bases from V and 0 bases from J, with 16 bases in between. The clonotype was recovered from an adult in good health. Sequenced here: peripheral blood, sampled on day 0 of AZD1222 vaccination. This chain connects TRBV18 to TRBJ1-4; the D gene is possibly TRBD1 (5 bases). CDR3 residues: CASSSKTVYATNEKLFF. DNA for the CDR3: TGTGCCAGCTCATCTAAGACAGTCTATGCAACTAATGAAAAACTGTTTTTT.